A single sample gave rise to the 21 T cell receptor beta chains below, sequenced in a study of T cell responses to AZD1222 COVID-19 vaccine. The protocol was immunoSEQ multiplex PCR, while the TCRdb copy is restricted to in-frame clones and leaves out a portion. The table has roughly 140,000 clones, roughly 88% seen once. Sequenced material: peripheral blood, taken on day 0 of MenACWY control vaccination. The receptor source for this set is an adult in good health.

This clone was observed a single time. The V call is TRBV24-1, the J call TRBJ1-4, with D possibly TRBD1 on 6 matching bases. Per germline, CDR1 KGHDR and CDR2 SFDVKD. The CDR3 sequence is 16 residues long. Trimming cost V 3 bases and J 7 bases, with 17 bases left between them. The CDR3 spells CATSDPQGGSGEKLFF. The CDR3 coding sequence is TGTGCCACCAGTGATCCACAGGGCGGCTCGGGTGAAAAACTGTTTTTT.

The chain uses TRBV30 and TRBJ2-5; possible D gene TRBD2, 6 bases. Germline assignment: CDR1 GTSNPN and CDR2 SVGIG (reference sequence). The V and J ends lost 1 base and 5 bases respectively, with 17 bases between them. The CDR3 consists of 15 residues. The CDR3 loop reads CAWSGRGRRRETQYF. As DNA, the CDR3 is TGTGCCTGGAGTGGGCGGGGCCGCCGACGGGAGACCCAGTACTTC.

The chain couples TRBV4-3 to TRBJ1-2; D not certain. Germline values: CDR1 LGHNA, CDR2 YSLEER. Trimming cost V 0 bases and J 7 bases, with 12 bases left between them. CDR3 length: 14 amino acids. CDR3 DNA: TGCGCCAGCAGCCAAGACGGTATGGGTGGTGGCTACACCTTC. It is translated as CASSQDGMGGGYTF.

The chain carries TRBV6-5 and TRBJ1-5; weak D call: TRBD1 (6 bases). CDR1 and CDR2 from the germline V gene are MNHEY and SVGAGI. With 5 bases removed from V and 7 bases from J, the gap between germline ends came to 15 bases. The CDR3 spans 14 residues. This chain's CDR3 is CASSPGALGQPQHF. In nucleotides, the CDR3 is TGTGCCAGCAGTCCAGGGGCCCTGGGACAGCCCCAGCATTTT.

This clone was counted many times. The chain couples TRBV27 to TRBJ2-7; perhaps TRBD2 as D (6 bases). This CDR3 contains 13 residues. Per germline, CDR1 MNHEY and CDR2 SMNVEV (reference sequence). V dropped 3 bases and J dropped 6 bases, with 12 bases sitting between them. The CDR3 nucleotides are TGTGCCAGCAGTTTTGGCCAGGGAGGCGAGCAGTACTTC. This encodes CASSFGQGGEQYF.

This chain uses TRBV29-1 with TRBJ1-1; 8 positions match TRBD1. The CDR3 extends over 13 amino acids. Germline CDR1 reads SQVTM; CDR2 reads ANQGSEA. V gave up 7 bases and J gave up 0 bases; unmatched junction bases: 4. In DNA, the CDR3 is TGCAGCGGACGACAGGGGATGAACACTGAAGCTTTCTTT. It specifies CSGRQGMNTEAFF.

The gene calls are TRBV19 and TRBJ2-5; D ambiguous. V was shortened by 9 bases and J by 5 bases, with 10 bases between the two germline ends. Germline V gene sequence: CDR1 LNHDA, CDR2 SQIVND (reference sequence). The CDR3 spans 11 residues. CDR3 DNA sequence: TGTGCCAGCGGAGTTTGGGAGACCCAGTACTTC. This sequence encodes CASGVWETQYF. The whole variable domain, remainder taken from reference TRBV19 and TRBJ2-5, is DGGITQSPKYLFRKEGQNVTLSCEQNLNHDAMYWYRQDPGQGLRLIYYSQIVNDFQKGDIAEGYSVSREKKESFPLTVTSAQKNPTAFYLCASGVWETQYFGPGTRLLVL.

This chain joins TRBV11-3 and TRBJ2-5; 7 bases fit TRBD2. The CDR3 has 15 amino acids. The V gene end was trimmed by 5 bases and the J gene end by 7 bases; junction bases not matched to a gene: 13. Germline lookup yields CDR1 SGHNT and CDR2 YENEEA. CDR3 protein: CASSQRTSSQGTQYF. The DNA for the CDR3 is TGTGCCAGCAGCCAAAGGACTAGTTCTCAGGGGACCCAGTACTTC.

The J gene is TRBJ2-5, the V gene TRBV6-5; D is perhaps TRBD1 (5 bases). The V and J ends lost 7 bases and 4 bases respectively, with 7 bases between them. The CDR3 is made up of 11 amino acids. In germline, CDR1 is MNHEY, CDR2 SVGAGI. CDR3 DNA sequence: TGTGCCAGCAAGGGGTCAGAGACCCAGTACTTC. Its translation: CASKGSETQYF.

J is TRBJ2-7 and V is TRBV6-6; 7 positions match TRBD2. Germline values: CDR1 MNHNY, CDR2 SVGAGI (reference sequence). V lost 4 bases to trimming and J lost 5 bases; unmatched junction nucleotides: 8. This CDR3 has 14 residues. The CDR3 region is CASSLLAPVDEQYF. The CDR3 DNA follows: TGTGCCAGCAGTTTACTAGCGCCCGTGGACGAGCAGTACTTC.

J is TRBJ1-2 and V is TRBV29-1, with 11 nucleotides matching TRBD1. V lost 7 bases and J lost 5; bases outside the gene matches: 9. This CDR3 has 14 amino acids. Germline assignment: CDR1 SQVTM and CDR2 ANQGSEA. CDR3 sequence (DNA): TGCAGCGCCGAACGGGGACAGGGGGATTATGGCTACACCTTC. This translates into CSAERGQGDYGYTF.

About this clone itself: This sample includes further DNA sequences coding for the same CDR3. V is TRBV7-3 and J is TRBJ1-1, with D maybe TRBD1 (5 bases). The CDR3 is made up of 13 amino acids. Germline CDR1 reads SGHTA; CDR2 reads FQGTGA. V was clipped by 2 bases and J by 3 bases, with 7 bases between them. The DNA of the CDR3 is TGTGCCAGCAGCTTACGGGGGGACACTGAAGCTTTCTTT. Residues: CASSLRGDTEAFF.

In DNA form, the CDR3 reads TGTGCCAGCAGCCCAGTTCTGGGGCAGTTCTTC. It encodes CASSPVLGQFF. The rearrangement joins TRBV9 to TRBJ2-1; D not resolved. The V and J ends lost 4 bases and 12 bases respectively, with 11 bases between them. Germline V gives CDR1 SGDLS, CDR2 YYNGEE. The length of the CDR3 is 11 residues.

J is TRBJ2-1 and V is TRBV13, with TRBD2 matching 7 bases. V gave up 5 bases and J gave up 7 bases; unmatched junction bases: 11. The germline V gene encodes CDR1 PRHDT and CDR2 FYEKMQ (reference sequence). CDR3 length: 15 residues. CDR3 sequence: CASSTLGLQENEQFF. Here the CDR3 DNA reads TGTGCCAGCAGCACCTTGGGACTACAGGAGAATGAGCAGTTCTTC.

The chain couples TRBV7-6 to TRBJ1-1, with TRBD1 identical over 9 bases. Germline-derived CDR1 and CDR2 are SGHVS and FNYEAQ. V was pared by 5 bases and J by 2 bases, with 9 bases of the junction left unmatched. CDR3 length: 16 residues. In DNA, the CDR3 is TGTGCCAGCAGCCCTCGGACAGGGGCGCGAAACACTGAAGCTTTCTTT. This codes for CASSPRTGARNTEAFF. The full variable domain, its missing parts supplied by reference TRBV7-6 and TRBJ1-1, is GAGVSQSPRYKVTKRGQDVALRCDPISGHVSLYWYRQALGQGPEFLTYFNYEAQQDKSGLPNDRFSAERPEGSISTLTIQRTEQRDSAMYRCASSPRTGARNTEAFFGQGTRLTVV.

V and J are TRBV19 and TRBJ2-4, with 8 bases fitting TRBD2. CDR3 length: 13 amino acids. The V gene end was trimmed by 7 bases and the J gene end by 6 bases; junction bases not matched to a gene: 5. From germline, CDR1 is LNHDA and CDR2 SQIVND (reference sequence). CDR3: CASKPAGVNIQYF. As DNA, the CDR3 is TGTGCCAGTAAGCCAGCGGGGGTAAACATTCAGTACTTC.

The chain combines TRBV19 with TRBJ1-3; D remains ambiguous. This CDR3 is 15 amino acids long. The germline CDR1 and CDR2 sequences are LNHDA and SQIVND (reference sequence). V gave up 6 bases and J gave up 0 bases, with 12 bases separating them. Here the CDR3 DNA reads TGTGCCAGTAGCACCGGATCTTACTCTGGAAACACCATATATTTT. Amino acid sequence: CASSTGSYSGNTIYF. Combining the CDR3 with reference TRBV19 and TRBJ1-3 gives the whole variable domain DGGITQSPKYLFRKEGQNVTLSCEQNLNHDAMYWYRQDPGQGLRLIYYSQIVNDFQKGDIAEGYSVSREKKESFPLTVTSAQKNPTAFYLCASSTGSYSGNTIYFGEGSWLTVV.

This chain connects TRBV11-3 to TRBJ2-6; a weak D match, TRBD1 (6 bases). V lost 5 bases and J 4 bases, leaving 15 bases between the germline ends. The germline CDR1 and CDR2 sequences are SGHNT and YENEEA. This CDR3 is built from 16 residues. Written as DNA, the CDR3 is TGTGCCAGCAGCGACAGATCAGGGGCCGGGGCCAACGTCCTGACTTTC. This encodes CASSDRSGAGANVLTF.

This chain uses TRBV11-3 with TRBJ1-2; TRBD1 matches at 10 bases. The CDR3 is 17 amino acids. Germline-derived CDR1 and CDR2 are SGHNT and YENEEA. V shed 5 bases, J shed 6 bases, and the junction held 15 bases outside the gene matches. The CDR3 is CASSPGTGDADGNGYTF. CDR3 sequence (DNA): TGTGCCAGCAGCCCCGGGACAGGGGACGCGGATGGTAATGGCTACACCTTC.

The J gene is TRBJ1-1, the V gene TRBV18, with D perhaps matching TRBD1 (5 bases). Germline V gene lookup returns CDR1 KGHSH and CDR2 LQKENI. The CDR3 loop spans 14 amino acids. V was pared by 0 bases and J by 6 bases, with 11 bases between. CDR3 coding DNA: TGTGCCAGCTCACCACCAACCAGGGCCCCTGAAGCTTTCTTT. Amino acids: CASSPPTRAPEAFF.

This chain uses TRBV6-2 or TRBV6-3 with TRBJ1-1; D remains unclear. Trimming stripped 5 bases from V and 4 bases from J, with 20 bases between. CDR1 and CDR2 (germline): MNHEY, SVGEGT. The CDR3 length is 16 residues. Here the CDR3 DNA reads TGTGCCAGCAGTACCCGGACCGGGGTGAGAGGCACTGAAGCTTTCTTT. Translating it yields CASSTRTGVRGTEAFF.